This T cell receptor (beta chain) was sequenced during a study of identical twins. The CDR3 is 18 amino acids. V was clipped by 1 base and J by 0 bases; unmatched bases: 12. Germline V gene data show CDR1 as SGHAT and CDR2 as FQDESV (reference sequence). Comment on this clonotype: The target antigen is unknown.

Notes on the study in general: Fewer insertions marked abundant cord blood beta clonotypes; young adult naive trended weakly, memory not at all.

From the 5' RACE reads, TCRdb called clonotypes with MiXCR, one entry per CDR3 protein. The table includes 200,000 to 250,000 distinct CDR3 sequences, 10% detected once. The rearrangement joins TRBV11-1 to TRBJ2-7; 7 bases match TRBD2. The receptor was derived from a man aged 50 to 60 in good health. Sequenced: memory T cells sorted from blood. CDR3 sequence (DNA): TGTGCCAGCAGCTTAGGCCGGGGAGGGACCGCGAGCTCCTACGAGCAGTACTTC. Protein: CASSLGRGGTASSYEQYF.